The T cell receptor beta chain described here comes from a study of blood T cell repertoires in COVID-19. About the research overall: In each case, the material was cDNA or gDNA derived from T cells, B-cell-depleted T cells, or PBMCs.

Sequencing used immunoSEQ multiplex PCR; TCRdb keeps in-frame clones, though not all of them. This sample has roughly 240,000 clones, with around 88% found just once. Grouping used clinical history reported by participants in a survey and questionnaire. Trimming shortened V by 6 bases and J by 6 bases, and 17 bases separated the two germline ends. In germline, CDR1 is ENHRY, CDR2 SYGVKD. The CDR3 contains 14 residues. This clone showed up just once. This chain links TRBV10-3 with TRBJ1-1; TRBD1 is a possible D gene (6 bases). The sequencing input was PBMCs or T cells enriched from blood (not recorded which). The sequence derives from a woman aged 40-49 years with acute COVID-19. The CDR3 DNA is TGTGCCATCAGCCAACAGGGTGGTTTGTCTGAAGCTTTCTTT. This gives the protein CAISQQGGLSEAFF.